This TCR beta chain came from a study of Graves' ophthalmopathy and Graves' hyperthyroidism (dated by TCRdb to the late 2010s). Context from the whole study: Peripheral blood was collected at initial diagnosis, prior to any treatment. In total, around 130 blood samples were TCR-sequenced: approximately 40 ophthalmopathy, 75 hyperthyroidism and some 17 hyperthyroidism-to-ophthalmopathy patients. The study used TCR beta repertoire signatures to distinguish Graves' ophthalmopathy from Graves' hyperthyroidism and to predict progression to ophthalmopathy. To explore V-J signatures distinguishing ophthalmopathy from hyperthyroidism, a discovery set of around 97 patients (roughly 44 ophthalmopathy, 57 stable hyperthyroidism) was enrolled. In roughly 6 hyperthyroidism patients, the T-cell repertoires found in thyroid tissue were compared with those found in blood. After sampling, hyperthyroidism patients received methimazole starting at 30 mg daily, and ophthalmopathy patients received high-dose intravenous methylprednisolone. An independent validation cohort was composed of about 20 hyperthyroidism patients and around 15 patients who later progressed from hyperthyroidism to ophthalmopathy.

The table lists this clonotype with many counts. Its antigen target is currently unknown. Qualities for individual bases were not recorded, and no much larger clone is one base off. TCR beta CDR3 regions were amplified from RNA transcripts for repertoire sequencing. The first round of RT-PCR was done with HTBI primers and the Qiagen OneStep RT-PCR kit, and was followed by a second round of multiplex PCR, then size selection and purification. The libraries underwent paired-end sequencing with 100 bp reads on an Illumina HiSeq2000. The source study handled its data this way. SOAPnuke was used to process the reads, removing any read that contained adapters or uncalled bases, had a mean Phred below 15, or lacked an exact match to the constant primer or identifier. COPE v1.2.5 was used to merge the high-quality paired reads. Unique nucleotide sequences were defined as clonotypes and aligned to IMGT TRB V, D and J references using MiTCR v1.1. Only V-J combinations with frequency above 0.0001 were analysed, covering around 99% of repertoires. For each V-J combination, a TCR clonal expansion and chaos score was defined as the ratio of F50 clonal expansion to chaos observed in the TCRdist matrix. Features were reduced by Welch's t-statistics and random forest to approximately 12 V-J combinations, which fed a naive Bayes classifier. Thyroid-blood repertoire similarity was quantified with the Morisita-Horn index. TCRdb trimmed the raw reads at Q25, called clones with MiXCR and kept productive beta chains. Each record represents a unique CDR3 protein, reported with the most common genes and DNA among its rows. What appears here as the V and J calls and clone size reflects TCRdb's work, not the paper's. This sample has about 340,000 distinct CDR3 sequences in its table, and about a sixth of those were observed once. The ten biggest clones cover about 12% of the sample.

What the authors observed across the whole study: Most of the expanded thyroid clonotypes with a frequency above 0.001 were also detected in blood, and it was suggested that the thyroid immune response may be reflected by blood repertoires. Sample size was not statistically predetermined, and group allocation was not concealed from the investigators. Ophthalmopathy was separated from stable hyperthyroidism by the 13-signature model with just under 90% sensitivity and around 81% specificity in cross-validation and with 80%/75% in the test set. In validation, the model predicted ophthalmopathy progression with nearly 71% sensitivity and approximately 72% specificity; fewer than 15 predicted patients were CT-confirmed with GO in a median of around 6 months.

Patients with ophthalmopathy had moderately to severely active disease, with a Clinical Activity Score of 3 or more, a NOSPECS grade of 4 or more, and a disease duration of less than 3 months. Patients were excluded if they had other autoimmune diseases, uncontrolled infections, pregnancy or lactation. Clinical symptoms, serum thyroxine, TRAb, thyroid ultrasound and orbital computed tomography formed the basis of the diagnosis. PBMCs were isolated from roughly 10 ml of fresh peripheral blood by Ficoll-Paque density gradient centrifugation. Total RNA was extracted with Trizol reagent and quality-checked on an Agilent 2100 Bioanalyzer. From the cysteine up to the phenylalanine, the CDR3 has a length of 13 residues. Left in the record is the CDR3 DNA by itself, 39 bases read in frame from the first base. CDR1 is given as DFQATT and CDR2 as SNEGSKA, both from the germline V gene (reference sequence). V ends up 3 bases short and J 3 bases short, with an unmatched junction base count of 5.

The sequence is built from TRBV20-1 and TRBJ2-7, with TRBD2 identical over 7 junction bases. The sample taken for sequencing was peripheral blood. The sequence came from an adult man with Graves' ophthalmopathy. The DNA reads TGCAGTGCTAGGTCTCGGGACTACTACGAGCAGTACTTC. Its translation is CSARSRDYYEQYF.